This T cell receptor beta chain was observed in a study of CD8+ T cells in alopecia areata (dated by TCRdb to 2016 to 2019). At the level of the whole study: The treated patients took part in an open-label pilot trial in which moderate-to-severe alopecia areata was treated with oral tofacitinib at 5 to 10 mg twice daily. To study T cell clonal expansion in alopecia areata, the researchers applied high-throughput TCRbeta sequencing to both the C3H/HeJ mouse model and human patients. TCRbeta CDR3 regions were amplified by immunoSEQ multiplex PCR using 35 Vbeta forward and 13 Jbeta reverse primers. RNA came from the PAXgene miRNA kit for fixed scalp, the miRNeasy kit for PBMCs, and the RNeasy kit for mouse skin. Biopsies were taken from tofacitinib-treated patients at baseline and again at 4 and 24 weeks into treatment, and several of those patients also had a later scalp biopsy. Clonality in the scalp was compared among normal scalp (n=4), patchy alopecia areata scalp (n=8), and alopecia totalis/universalis scalp (n=8). Disease severity in treated patients was measured with the SALT score, which quantifies the percentage of affected scalp surface area. Scalp tissue and sorted CD4+ and CD8+ peripheral blood T cells from patchy and totalis/universalis alopecia areata patients and from healthy controls were covered by human TCRbeta sequencing. Tofacitinib was administered for 6 to 18 months, and 6 months of follow-up off drug were then conducted to assess delayed response and recurrence.

This clone has only one observation. Its antigen has not been determined. No per-base quality is available; no much larger clone lies one base away. Broader findings and caveats from the paper: The treated cohort was small, with a single nonresponder, so links between baseline CD8+ expansion and response need larger studies. During tofacitinib treatment, many expanded lesional clones remained in scalp and blood, and this persistence may partly explain relapse after treatment is stopped. Compared with normal scalp, lesional scalp had higher clonality and more expanded CD8+ clones, particularly in alopecia totalis/universalis, a pattern that suggests antigenic drive. With tofacitinib, both scalp clonality and the number of expanded CD8+ clones among the top 100 scalp clones went down significantly. Unlike mouse skin, which is dominated by gammadelta T cells, normal human skin has resident alphabeta T cells that are also sequenced, and this complicates analysis of the scalp TCR repertoire. Shared TCR sequences between patients were less evident than in mice, which may be partly attributable to HLA diversity in the patient population.

The sample's time point, from its label and the paper: around 4 weeks on oral tofacitinib. This specimen's treatment or condition label, per the study, means: oral pan-JAK inhibitor, 5-10 mg twice daily. From alopecia areata patients, peripheral blood was collected along with lesional scalp punch biopsies. PBMCs were isolated by density centrifugation and stained for CD3, CD4 and CD8, and CD4+ and CD8+ T cells were sorted on a FACSAria. The protocol used for the library was the immunoSEQ multiplex PCR assay. RNA was extracted from all samples and reverse transcribed into cDNA as template for TCR sequencing. First-strand cDNA was synthesized using SuperScript III with a 2:1 mix of oligo-dT and random hexamers. A synthetic immune receptor repertoire was used to measure amplification bias, and any remaining bias was corrected computationally. In the authors' own workflow: Raw reads were preprocessed for error removal, and CDR3 was defined according to IMGT conventions as running from the conserved cysteine to phenylalanine. Clonality was computed as 1 minus the Shannon entropy, with the entropy normalized by log2 of the number of productive unique TCRs. Whether scalp clones were CD4 or CD8 was inferred by matching scalp TCRbeta sequences against CD4 and CD8 repertoires sorted from blood. TCRdb took over this immuneACCESS table, retaining in-frame rearrangements with V and J assigned. Such tables are incomplete; in checked studies, under half of the missing clones stem from an unresolved V gene, and the remainder is unexplained. V and J calls and clone size are those listed in that table; D and trimming were worked out from the DNA. A total of more than 95,000 clones appear in this sample, around 60% of them only once. Roughly 5% of the sample belongs to the ten largest clones.

The germline V gene specifies MGHRA as CDR1 and YSYEKL as CDR2. The V and J ends are trimmed by 7 bases and 0 bases, leaving 20 bases between them. Counted from cysteine to phenylalanine, this CDR3 has 17 amino acids. CDR3 DNA only is kept here, 51 bases in frame from base 1. Sequenced here: CD4+ T cells sorted from blood, sampled at week 4, from a patient treated with tofacitinib. The chain joins TRBV4-1 to TRBJ2-3, with no confident D gene call. This clonotype was obtained from a human donor with alopecia areata. The CDR3 region: CASTPVQRTGSTDTQYF. The DNA is TGCGCCAGCACCCCGGTCCAGCGAACGGGTAGCACAGATACGCAGTATTTT.